These 19 T cell receptor beta chains were all obtained from the same sample, sequenced in a study of blood T cell repertoires in COVID-19. Produced via immunoSEQ multiplex PCR; TCRdb's table is partial and in-frame only. The sample records approximately 80,000 clones, 60% to 80% being singletons. The specimen was peripheral blood. The receptors come from a man between 65 and 80 years old with active or convalescent COVID-19.

The chain joins TRBV7-9 to TRBJ1-1; 8 bases agree with TRBD1. Germline values: CDR1 SEHNR, CDR2 FQNEAQ (reference sequence). With V trimmed by 0 bases and J by 6 bases, 3 bases remained unmatched. This CDR3 comprises 14 residues. CDR3: CASSLAQGAAEAFF. The CDR3 region has the DNA TGTGCCAGCAGCTTAGCGCAGGGGGCCGCTGAAGCTTTCTTT.

This sequence joins TRBV18 and TRBJ2-2; D is unresolved. This CDR3 has 15 amino acids. Germline CDR1 is KGHSH and CDR2 is LQKENI. Trimming left V 5 bases short and J 1 base short, with 11 bases between. CDR3 protein: CASSAGVENTGELFF. The CDR3 DNA follows: TGTGCCAGCTCAGCCGGTGTAGAGAACACCGGGGAGCTGTTTTTT.

The V and J genes are TRBV6-4 and TRBJ2-6; maybe TRBD2 (6 bases). The CDR3 sequence is 15 residues long. Deletions cut 3 bases from V and 4 bases from J, with 10 bases between. Germline V lookup: CDR1 MRHNA, CDR2 SNTAGT. The CDR3 protein is CASSEGGTGANVLTF. Written as DNA, the CDR3 is TGTGCCAGCAGTGAGGGGGGTACAGGGGCCAACGTCCTGACTTTC.

The CDR3 protein is CASSQAGTAGETQYF. In DNA, the CDR3 is TGTGCCAGCAGCCAAGCCGGGACTGCGGGGGAGACCCAGTACTTC. V and J are TRBV3-1 (or the pseudogene TRBV3-2) and TRBJ2-5; the D gene is possibly TRBD2 (6 bases). CDR3 length: 15 amino acids. Trimming removed 1 base at V and 5 bases at J, with 14 bases between. CDR1 and CDR2 (germline): LGHDT, YNNKEL (reference sequence).

The rearrangement links TRBV30 to TRBJ2-3; possible D gene TRBD2, 7 bases. The CDR3 runs 17 residues. Germline CDR1 reads GTSNPN; CDR2 reads SVGIG (reference sequence). The V and J ends lost 2 bases and 0 bases respectively, with 18 bases between them. The CDR3 DNA follows: TGTGCCTGGAGTCGGGGGGCTTACTCTTTTAGCACAGATACGCAGTATTTT. Amino acid sequence: CAWSRGAYSFSTDTQYF. Using reference TRBV30 and TRBJ2-3 for the parts outside the CDR3, the full variable domain is SQTIHQWPATLVQPVGSPLSLECTVEGTSNPNLYWYRQAAGRGLQLLFYSVGIGQISSEVPQNLSASRPQDRQFILSSKKLLLSDSGFYLCAWSRGAYSFSTDTQYFGPGTRLTVL.

This sequence joins TRBV5-1 and TRBJ2-3; 11 bases are a match to TRBD2. The CDR3 is made up of 17 amino acids. Germline CDR1 SGHRS, CDR2 YFSETQ. V dropped 5 bases and J dropped 5; count of bases not matched to a gene: 13. The CDR3 DNA sequence: TGCGCCAGCAGTCAAACCGGGACTAGCGGAGCCAAAGATACGCAGTATTTT. This codes for CASSQTGTSGAKDTQYF.

The sample holds a few counts of this clone. This sequence joins TRBV5-1 and TRBJ1-6; the D gene is possibly TRBD1 (6 bases). Germline V CDR1 and CDR2: SGHRS, YFSETQ. There are 14 residues in the CDR3. V shed 7 bases and J shed 8 bases, with 16 bases lying between them. The CDR3 DNA reads TGCGCCAGCCAAAGGGGGAATGGGGATTCACCCCTCCACTTT. It translates to CASQRGNGDSPLHF.

Here the CDR3 DNA reads TGTGCCAGCAGTAGTCCGTCCGGGACAGGGAAAGGAAACACCATATATTTT. Protein product: CASSSPSGTGKGNTIYF. This chain uses TRBV2 with TRBJ1-3, with 9 bases fitting TRBD1. The CDR3 extends over 17 amino acids. CDR1 and CDR2 (germline): SNHLY, FYNNEI. V shed 5 bases and J 4 bases; nucleotides not matched to a gene: 12.

This clone has only a few counts. The chain recombines TRBV6-5 with TRBJ2-2; maybe TRBD1 (5 bases). This CDR3 is built from 15 residues. Germline assignment: CDR1 MNHEY and CDR2 SVGAGI. V lost 7 bases and J lost 6, with 18 bases in between. The CDR3 DNA reads TGTGCCAGCATTCTCCCAGGGCGGTCCTCCGGGGAGCTGTTTTTT. Encoded protein: CASILPGRSSGELFF.

This rearrangement joins TRBV7-9 to TRBJ1-1; no clear D. The CDR3 spans 11 residues. Germline CDR1 reads SEHNR; CDR2 reads FQNEAQ (reference sequence). The CDR3 sequence is CALVANTEAFF. The CDR3 coding sequence is TGTGCGCTAGTTGCAAACACTGAAGCTTTCTTT.

The chain is built from TRBV5-4 and TRBJ1-2, with D uncertain. Between the trimmed V and J ends, which lost 2 bases and 6 bases, there was a span of 17 bases. This CDR3 has 15 amino acids. CDR1 and CDR2 from the germline V gene are SGHNT and YYREEE (reference sequence). Here the CDR3 reads CASSFETDSRDGYTF. CDR3 DNA sequence: TGTGCCAGCAGCTTCGAAACGGACTCCCGCGATGGCTACACCTTC.

The J gene is TRBJ2-3, the V gene TRBV7-3; 10 bases are shared with TRBD2. The CDR3 loop spans 14 amino acids. Germline CDR1 reads SGHTA; CDR2 reads FQGTGA. V lost 5 bases to trimming and J lost 4 bases; unmatched junction nucleotides: 3. CDR3 amino acids: CASSVSGGSDTQYF. The CDR3 DNA sequence: TGTGCCAGCAGCGTTAGCGGGGGGTCAGATACGCAGTATTTT.

J is TRBJ2-7 and V is TRBV7-3, with TRBD1 as a possible D gene (6 bases). Looked up from germline, CDR1 is SGHTA and CDR2 is FQGTGA. The V and J ends lost 6 bases and 6 bases respectively, with 18 bases between them. This CDR3 contains 14 residues. CDR3 amino acids: CASSFTGYGSEQYF. The CDR3 coding sequence is TGTGCCAGCAGTTTCACAGGGTATGGGTCCGAGCAGTACTTC.

This clone was picked up a small number of times. The chain employs TRBV2 and TRBJ1-6; no clear D gene. This CDR3 region has 13 residues. The germline V gene encodes CDR1 SNHLY and CDR2 FYNNEI. V lost 6 bases to trimming and J lost 9 bases, with 12 bases between them. CDR3 bases: TGTGCCAGCAGGGAGACGGCCGTTTCACCCCTCCACTTT. Translated, it gives CASRETAVSPLHF.

This chain uses TRBV5-1 with TRBJ1-1, with D unresolved. This CDR3 is 13 amino acids long. CDR1 SGHRS and CDR2 YFSETQ come from the germline V gene. The germline V and J ends were trimmed by 4 bases and 4 bases, with 11 bases remaining between them. CDR3 coding DNA: TGCGCCAGCAGCATCTTCGGGAGCACTGAAGCTTTCTTT. Its protein is CASSIFGSTEAFF.

J is TRBJ1-5 and V is TRBV19; D may be TRBD1 (5 bases). The V gene's germline CDR1 is LNHDA and CDR2 SQIVND (reference sequence). This CDR3 contains 14 residues. V lost 2 bases and J lost 7, with 12 bases in between. CDR3 protein: CASSIIGRGQPQHF. The CDR3 DNA reads TGTGCCAGTAGTATAATTGGTCGGGGGCAGCCCCAGCATTTT.

This clone has only a few counts. The V and J genes are TRBV7-2 and TRBJ2-7; tentatively, D is TRBD1 (7 bases). V was shortened by 2 bases and J by 3 bases, with 17 bases between the two germline ends. Germline V gives CDR1 SGHTA, CDR2 FQGNSA. The CDR3 runs to 16 residues. The CDR3 here is CASSLRGQGGNYEQYF. The CDR3 DNA reads TGTGCCAGCAGCTTAAGGGGGCAGGGGGGCAACTACGAGCAGTACTTC.

The chain is built from TRBV30 and TRBJ2-4; 7 bases agree with TRBD1. The CDR3 runs 15 residues. The J segment lost 0 bases and the V segment lost 4 bases, leaving 6 bases of the junction unmatched. Germline V gene lookup returns CDR1 GTSNPN and CDR2 SVGIG (reference sequence). CDR3 residues: CAWMTGTGAKNIQYF. In DNA, the CDR3 is TGTGCCTGGATGACAGGGACGGGAGCCAAAAACATTCAGTACTTC.

V gene TRBV2 combines with J gene TRBJ1-1; D possibly corresponds to TRBD1 (6 bases). V lost 7 bases and J 1 base, leaving 10 bases between the germline ends. In germline, CDR1 is SNHLY, CDR2 FYNNEI. This CDR3 comprises 13 residues. In DNA form, the CDR3 reads TGTGCCAGCAATGGACAGCAGAACACTGAAGCTTTCTTT. As protein: CASNGQQNTEAFF.